The 3 T cell receptor beta chains listed next were all sequenced from one sample in a study of long-term antiretroviral therapy in people with HIV. Survey-level immunoSEQ v3.0 assays were run. Sequencing used immunoSEQ multiplex PCR; TCRdb keeps in-frame clones, though not all of them. The sample lists under 30,000 clones; approximately 81% were seen once. The sample was unsorted PBMCs, taken at the start of antiretroviral therapy, before treatment. Receptor source: a woman under 30 with HIV.

The chain is built from TRBV19 and TRBJ1-4; the D is unclear. Germline assignment: CDR1 LNHDA and CDR2 SQIVND (reference sequence). CDR3 length: 14 residues. V was cut by 8 bases and J by 1 base, with 11 bases left in between. The CDR3 nucleotides read TGTGCCAGTTGCCCCGGAGGAACTAATGAAAAACTGTTTTTT. This translates into CASCPGGTNEKLFF.

This clone showed up just a few times. J is TRBJ1-2 and V is TRBV4-3, with 9 bases identical to TRBD1. The CDR3 sequence is 15 residues long. V lost 2 bases to trimming and J lost 6 bases; unmatched junction nucleotides: 7. In germline, CDR1 is LGHNA, CDR2 YSLEER. The CDR3 DNA sequence: TGCGCCAGCAGCCAAACCGGGACAGGGCCCGATGGCTACACCTTC. The encoded protein is CASSQTGTGPDGYTF.

V is TRBV4-1 and J is TRBJ1-1; D remains unclear. Per germline, CDR1 MGHRA and CDR2 YSYEKL. The CDR3 sequence is 14 residues long. V was trimmed by 1 base and J by 3 bases, leaving 9 bases between them. The CDR3 DNA follows: TGCGCCAGCAGCCAAGTTCGGGAGGACACTGAAGCTTTCTTT. The encoded protein is CASSQVREDTEAFF.